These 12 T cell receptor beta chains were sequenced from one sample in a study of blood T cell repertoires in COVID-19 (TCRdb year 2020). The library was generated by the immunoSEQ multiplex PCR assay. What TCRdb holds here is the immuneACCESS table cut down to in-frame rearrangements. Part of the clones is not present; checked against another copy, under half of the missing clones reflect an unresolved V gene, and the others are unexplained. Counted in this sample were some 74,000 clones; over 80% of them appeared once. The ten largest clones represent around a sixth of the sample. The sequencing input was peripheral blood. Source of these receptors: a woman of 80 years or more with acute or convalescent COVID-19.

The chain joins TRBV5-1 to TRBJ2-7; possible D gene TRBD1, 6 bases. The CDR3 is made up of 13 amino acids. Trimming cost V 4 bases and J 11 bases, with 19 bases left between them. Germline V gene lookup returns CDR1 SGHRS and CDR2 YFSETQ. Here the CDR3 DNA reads TGCGCCAGCAGCCCGGGCACAGGGACCGGCAAGTACTTC. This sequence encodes CASSPGTGTGKYF.

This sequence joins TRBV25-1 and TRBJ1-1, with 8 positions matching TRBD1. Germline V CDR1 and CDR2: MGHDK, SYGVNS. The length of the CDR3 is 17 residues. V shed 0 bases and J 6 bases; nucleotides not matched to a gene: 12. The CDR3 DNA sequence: TGTGCCAGCAGTGAATACGCGCTCGGGACAGGATTTTCTGAAGCTTTCTTT. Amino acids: CASSEYALGTGFSEAFF.

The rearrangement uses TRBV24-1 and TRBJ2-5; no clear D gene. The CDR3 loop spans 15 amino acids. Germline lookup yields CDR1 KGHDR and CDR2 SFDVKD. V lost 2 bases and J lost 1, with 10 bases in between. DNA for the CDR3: TGTGCCACCAGTGATTCCCGCAGTTCCCAAGAGACCCAGTACTTC. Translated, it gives CATSDSRSSQETQYF.

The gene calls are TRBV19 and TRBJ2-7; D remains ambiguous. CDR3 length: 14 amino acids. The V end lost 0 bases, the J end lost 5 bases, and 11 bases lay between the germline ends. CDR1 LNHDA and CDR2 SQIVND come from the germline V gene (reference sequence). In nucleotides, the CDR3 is TGTGCCAGTAGTATAGATCCTAGAGTACACGAGCAGTACTTC. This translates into CASSIDPRVHEQYF.

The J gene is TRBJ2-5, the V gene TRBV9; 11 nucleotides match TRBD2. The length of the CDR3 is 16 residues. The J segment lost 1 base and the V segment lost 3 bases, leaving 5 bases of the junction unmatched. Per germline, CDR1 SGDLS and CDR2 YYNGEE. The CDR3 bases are TGTGCCAGCAGCGCCTTTAGCGGGAGGGGCCAAGAGACCCAGTACTTC. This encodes CASSAFSGRGQETQYF.

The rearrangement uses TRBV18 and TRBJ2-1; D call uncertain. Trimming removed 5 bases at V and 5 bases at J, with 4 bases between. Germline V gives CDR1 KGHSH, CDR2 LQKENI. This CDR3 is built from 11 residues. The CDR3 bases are TGTGCCAGCTCATTCAACAATGAGCAGTTCTTC. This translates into CASSFNNEQFF.

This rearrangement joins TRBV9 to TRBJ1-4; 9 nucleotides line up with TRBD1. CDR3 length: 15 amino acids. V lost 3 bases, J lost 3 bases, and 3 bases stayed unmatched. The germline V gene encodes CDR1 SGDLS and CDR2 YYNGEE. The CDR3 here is CASSDRDRANEKLFF. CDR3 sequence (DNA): TGTGCCAGCAGCGACCGGGACAGGGCTAATGAAAAACTGTTTTTT. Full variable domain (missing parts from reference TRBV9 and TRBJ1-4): DSGVTQTPKHLITATGQRVTLRCSPRSGDLSVYWYQQSLDQGLQFLIQYYNGEERAKGNILERFSAQQFPDLHSELNLSSLELGDSALYFCASSDRDRANEKLFFGSGTQLSVL.

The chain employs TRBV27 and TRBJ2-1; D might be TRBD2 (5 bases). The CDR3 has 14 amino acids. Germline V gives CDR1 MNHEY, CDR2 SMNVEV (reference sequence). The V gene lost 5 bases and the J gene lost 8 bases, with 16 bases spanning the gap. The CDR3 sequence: CASSPTRLVDEQFF. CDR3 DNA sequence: TGTGCCAGCAGTCCCACTAGGCTAGTCGATGAGCAGTTCTTC.

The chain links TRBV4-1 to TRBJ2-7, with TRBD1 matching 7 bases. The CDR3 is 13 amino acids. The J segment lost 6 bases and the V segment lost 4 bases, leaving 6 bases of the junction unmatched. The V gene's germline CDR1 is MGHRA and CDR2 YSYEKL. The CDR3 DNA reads TGCGCCAGCAGCCCTAGGGGGCATCTCGAGCAGTACTTC. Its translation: CASSPRGHLEQYF.

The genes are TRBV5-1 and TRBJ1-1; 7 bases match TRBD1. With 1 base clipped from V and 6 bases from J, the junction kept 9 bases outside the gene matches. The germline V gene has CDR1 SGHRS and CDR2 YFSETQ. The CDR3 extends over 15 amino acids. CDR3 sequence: CASSLSAGQGAEAFF. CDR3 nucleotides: TGCGCCAGCAGCTTGTCGGCAGGGCAGGGGGCTGAAGCTTTCTTT.

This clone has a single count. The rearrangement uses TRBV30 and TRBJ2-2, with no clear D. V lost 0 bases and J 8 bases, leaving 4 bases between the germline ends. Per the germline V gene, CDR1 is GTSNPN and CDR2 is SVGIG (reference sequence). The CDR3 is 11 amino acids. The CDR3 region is CAWSVLGELFF. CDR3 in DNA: TGTGCCTGGAGTGTACTAGGGGAGCTGTTTTTT.

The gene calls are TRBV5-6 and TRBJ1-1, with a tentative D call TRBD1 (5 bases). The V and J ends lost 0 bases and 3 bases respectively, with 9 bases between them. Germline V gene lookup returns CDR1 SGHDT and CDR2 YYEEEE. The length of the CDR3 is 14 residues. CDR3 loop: CASSLVRGDTEAFF. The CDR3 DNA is TGTGCCAGCAGCTTGGTTCGGGGGGACACTGAAGCTTTCTTT. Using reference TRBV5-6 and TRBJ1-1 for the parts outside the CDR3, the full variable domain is DAGVTQSPTHLIKTRGQQVTLRCSPKSGHDTVSWYQQALGQGPQFIFQYYEEEERQRGNFPDRFSGHQFPNYSSELNVNALLLGDSALYLCASSLVRGDTEAFFGQGTRLTVV.